Presented here are 13 T cell receptor beta chains from one specimen sequenced in a study of T cell responses to AZD1222 COVID-19 vaccine. Generated by immunoSEQ multiplex PCR, the TCRdb table keeps only in-frame clones and is missing some. The table lists over 120,000 clones, 85% to 90% of them singletons, with approximately 1.5% in the top ten. The starting material was peripheral blood, obtained on day 0 of AZD1222 vaccination. These receptors were obtained from an adult in good health.

This chain connects TRBV9 to TRBJ2-3; 8 bases map to TRBD2. The V and J ends lost 3 bases and 3 bases, in that order; junction bases with no gene match: 9. Germline CDR1 is SGDLS and CDR2 is YYNGEE. This CDR3 spans 16 amino acids. The CDR3 spells CASSAQAGEFTDTQYF. DNA of the CDR3: TGTGCCAGCAGCGCACAAGCGGGAGAGTTTACAGATACGCAGTATTTT.

This chain joins TRBV14 and TRBJ2-7; the D gene is possibly TRBD1 (6 bases). Germline loops: CDR1 SGHDN, CDR2 FVKESK. The CDR3 runs 14 residues. The germline V and J ends were trimmed by 1 base and 3 bases, with 10 bases remaining between them. The CDR3: CASSQARDIYEQYF. CDR3 DNA: TGTGCCAGCAGCCAAGCCCGGGACATCTACGAGCAGTACTTC.

This clone was recorded once. This rearrangement joins TRBV27 to TRBJ1-1, with D unclear. CDR3 length: 19 residues. The V and J ends lost 3 bases and 1 base respectively, with 24 bases between them. From germline, CDR1 is MNHEY and CDR2 SMNVEV (reference sequence). CDR3 sequence: CASSFRSRSAALPNTEAFF. CDR3 bases: TGTGCCAGCAGTTTTCGTTCGCGGTCAGCTGCCCTCCCGAACACTGAAGCTTTCTTT.

This clone showed up just a few times. The gene calls are TRBV3-1 (or the pseudogene TRBV3-2) and TRBJ1-4; 8 bases match TRBD1. V dropped 4 bases and J dropped 4; count of bases not matched to a gene: 5. This CDR3 is built from 15 residues. The V gene's germline CDR1 is LGHDT and CDR2 YNNKEL (reference sequence). The CDR3 here is CASSLEGQDNEKLFF. In nucleotides, the CDR3 is TGTGCCAGCAGCCTCGAGGGACAGGATAATGAAAAACTGTTTTTT.

The CDR3, as DNA: TGTGCCAGCAGCCCAGAACGTCCGGGCTCCCCCTACGAGCAGTACTTC. Residues: CASSPERPGSPYEQYF. The J gene is TRBJ2-7, the V gene TRBV7-6, with D hard to call. Looked up from germline, CDR1 is SGHVS and CDR2 is FNYEAQ. The CDR3 contains 16 residues. The V and J ends lost 5 bases and 2 bases respectively, with 19 bases between them.

The chain uses TRBV2 and TRBJ1-4; 8 positions match TRBD1. Germline V gene sequence: CDR1 SNHLY, CDR2 FYNNEI. The CDR3 spans 16 residues. V dropped 3 bases and J dropped 2; count of bases not matched to a gene: 5. This CDR3 is CASSEDRADTNEKLFF. The CDR3 nucleotides are TGTGCCAGCAGTGAGGACAGGGCCGATACTAATGAAAAACTGTTTTTT. The full variable domain, with the rest looked up from reference TRBV2 and TRBJ1-4, is EPEVTQTPSHQVTQMGQEVILRCVPISNHLYFYWYRQILGQKVEFLVSFYNNEISEKSEIFDDQFSVERPDGSNFTLKIRSTKLEDSAMYFCASSEDRADTNEKLFFGSGTQLSVL.

The chain uses TRBV7-8 and TRBJ1-1, with D possibly TRBD1 on 5 matching bases. The CDR3 spans 15 residues. CDR1 is SGHVS, CDR2 FQNEAQ, per germline. Trimming removed 6 bases from V and 5 bases from J, with 19 bases in between. The chain's CDR3 is CASRPIPGPATEAFF. In nucleotides, the CDR3 is TGTGCCAGCAGACCCATACCGGGACCGGCGACTGAAGCTTTCTTT.

V and J are TRBV6-5 and TRBJ1-5, with D tentatively TRBD1 (5 bases). Trimming took 2 bases from V and 4 from J, leaving 9 bases between them. This CDR3 has 14 residues. Per germline, CDR1 MNHEY and CDR2 SVGAGI. The CDR3 protein is CASSYAGPNQPQHF. CDR3 in DNA: TGTGCCAGCAGTTACGCAGGGCCGAATCAGCCCCAGCATTTT.

This clone is a singleton in its sample. The genes are TRBV7-9 and TRBJ1-3; D is uncertain. The CDR3 is 16 residues long. V gave up 5 bases and J gave up 1 base, with 15 bases separating them. Per the germline V gene, CDR1 is SEHNR and CDR2 is FQNEAQ (reference sequence). The CDR3 sequence is CASSLPMSGSGNTIYF. CDR3 sequence (DNA): TGTGCCAGCAGCCTCCCAATGTCCGGGTCTGGAAACACCATATATTTT.

The V and J genes are TRBV6-5 and TRBJ1-5; the D is unclear. The CDR3 is 14 residues long. Trimming shortened V by 6 bases and J by 3 bases, and 12 bases separated the two germline ends. CDR1 and CDR2 (germline): MNHEY, SVGAGI. This CDR3 reads CASSLDKANQPQHF. CDR3 nucleotide sequence: TGTGCCAGCAGCCTTGACAAGGCCAATCAGCCCCAGCATTTT.

This chain joins TRBV21-1 and TRBJ2-4. TRBV21-1 counts as a pseudogene. CDR3 length: 13 residues. The CDR3 reads CASSSRRENIQYF. The CDR3 DNA reads as TGTGCCAGCAGCAGCAGAAGGGAAAACATTCAGTACTTC.

The chain is built from TRBV7-9 and TRBJ1-3; unclear D gene. The CDR3 loop spans 13 amino acids. The V gene's germline CDR1 is SEHNR and CDR2 FQNEAQ (reference sequence). Trimming stripped 0 bases from V and 10 bases from J, with 10 bases between. DNA of the CDR3: TGTGCCAGCAGCTTAGCGGAAGAGAGGACCATATATTTT. Translation gives CASSLAEERTIYF.

The rearrangement uses TRBV27 and TRBJ2-1; perhaps TRBD1 as D (5 bases). V gave up 6 bases and J gave up 8 bases, with 8 bases separating them. Germline V gene lookup returns CDR1 MNHEY and CDR2 SMNVEV (reference sequence). The CDR3 spans 11 residues. The CDR3 bases are TGTGCCAGCAGCCGCAGGGATGAGCAGTTCTTC. Translating it yields CASSRRDEQFF.